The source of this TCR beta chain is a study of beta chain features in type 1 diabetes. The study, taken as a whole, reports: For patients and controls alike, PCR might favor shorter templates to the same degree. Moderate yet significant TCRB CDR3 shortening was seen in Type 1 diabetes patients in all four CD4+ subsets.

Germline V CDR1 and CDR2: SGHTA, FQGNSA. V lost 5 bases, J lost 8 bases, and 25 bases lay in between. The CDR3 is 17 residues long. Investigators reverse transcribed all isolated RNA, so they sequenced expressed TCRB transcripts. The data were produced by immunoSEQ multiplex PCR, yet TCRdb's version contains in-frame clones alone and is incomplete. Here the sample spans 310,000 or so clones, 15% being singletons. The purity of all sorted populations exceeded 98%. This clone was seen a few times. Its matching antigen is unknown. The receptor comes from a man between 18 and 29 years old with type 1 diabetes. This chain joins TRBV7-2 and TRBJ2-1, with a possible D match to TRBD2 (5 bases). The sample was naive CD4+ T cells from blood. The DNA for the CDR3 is TGTGCCAGCAGCGACAATGCGTGGGAGTTGGTAAAGGATGAGCAGTTCTTC. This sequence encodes CASSDNAWELVKDEQFF.